A selection of T cell receptor beta chains follows, all from one sample in a study of cytomegalovirus exposure and HLA in healthy donors. Assay used: immunoSEQ multiplex PCR; TCRdb lists only in-frame clones, some missing. The repertoire consists of about 120,000 clones, with 75% occurring once and the leading ten covering roughly 3%. Sequenced material: PBMCs. These receptors all come from a woman aged 35 to 49 in good health and CMV-seropositive. Each CDR3 is given with its conserved first and last residue. Fields, in order: V gene, clone size, J gene, CDR3 protein. Clone size is shown for a subset of rows, as once, few, many or a class of expanded clone.

v_call: TRBV29-1; clone_size: NA; j_call: TRBJ1-2; cdr3_aa: CSVGTVSSNYGYTF
v_call: TRBV7-2; clone_size: NA; j_call: TRBJ2-7; cdr3_aa: CASSSGQGIGDEQYF
v_call: TRBV6-5; clone_size: NA; j_call: TRBJ1-2; cdr3_aa: CASSRTGNYGYTF
v_call: TRBV30; clone_size: few; j_call: TRBJ1-2; cdr3_aa: CAWSPSIYGYTF
v_call: TRBV4-1; clone_size: NA; j_call: TRBJ1-5; cdr3_aa: CASSQVGGMGQPQHF
v_call: TRBV7-2; clone_size: NA; j_call: TRBJ1-6; cdr3_aa: CASRPRENNNSPLHF
v_call: TRBV29-1; clone_size: NA; j_call: TRBJ1-1; cdr3_aa: CSVVDEPGTEAFF
v_call: TRBV5-4; clone_size: NA; j_call: TRBJ1-1; cdr3_aa: CASSPSTPNTEAFF
v_call: TRBV2; clone_size: NA; j_call: TRBJ2-3; cdr3_aa: CASMWGADTQYF
v_call: TRBV7-2; clone_size: NA; j_call: TRBJ2-5; cdr3_aa: CASSLGGQGPETQYF
v_call: TRBV6-5; clone_size: NA; j_call: TRBJ1-2; cdr3_aa: CASSYGRGGYGYTF
v_call: TRBV7-2; clone_size: NA; j_call: TRBJ2-7; cdr3_aa: CASSFSSGAVSYEQYF
v_call: TRBV6-1; clone_size: NA; j_call: TRBJ1-4; cdr3_aa: CASEYSTTNEKLFF
v_call: TRBV27; clone_size: NA; j_call: TRBJ2-7; cdr3_aa: CASSLFSPAGGTYEQYF
v_call: TRBV7-9; clone_size: NA; j_call: TRBJ2-1; cdr3_aa: CASSLGAGLHYNEQFF
v_call: TRBV29-1; clone_size: NA; j_call: TRBJ2-1; cdr3_aa: CSGKLAGGPSSEQFF
v_call: TRBV28; clone_size: NA; j_call: TRBJ1-2; cdr3_aa: CASSPGHSNYGYTF
v_call: TRBV4-3; clone_size: NA; j_call: TRBJ1-1; cdr3_aa: CASSQGGGRDTEAFF
v_call: TRBV7-3; clone_size: few; j_call: TRBJ2-2; cdr3_aa: CASSLGGYGELFF
v_call: TRBV4-2; clone_size: NA; j_call: TRBJ1-6; cdr3_aa: CASSHGQGQDSPLHF
v_call: TRBV7-2; clone_size: NA; j_call: TRBJ2-1; cdr3_aa: CASSLAGGIEQFF
v_call: TRBV4-3; clone_size: NA; j_call: TRBJ2-7; cdr3_aa: CASSQDVTIYEQYF
v_call: TRBV6-5; clone_size: NA; j_call: TRBJ2-2; cdr3_aa: CASSPGGPGELFF
v_call: TRBV5-1; clone_size: NA; j_call: TRBJ1-4; cdr3_aa: CASSWTGWGDEKLFF
v_call: TRBV15; clone_size: NA; j_call: TRBJ1-5; cdr3_aa: CATSRDERQGGNQPQHF
v_call: TRBV29-1; clone_size: NA; j_call: TRBJ1-1; cdr3_aa: CSFRGGRGLNTEAFF
v_call: TRBV11-2; clone_size: NA; j_call: TRBJ2-3; cdr3_aa: CASSLASLADTQYF
v_call: TRBV10-3; clone_size: NA; j_call: TRBJ2-3; cdr3_aa: CAIRPGHQTDTQYF
v_call: TRBV7-2; clone_size: NA; j_call: TRBJ2-3; cdr3_aa: CASSSGLDRALGWQYF
v_call: TRBV7-9; clone_size: NA; j_call: TRBJ2-7; cdr3_aa: CASSKFRDRPYEQYF
v_call: TRBV7-9; clone_size: NA; j_call: TRBJ2-1; cdr3_aa: CASSPSGSGSTAVNEQFF
v_call: TRBV4-3; clone_size: NA; j_call: TRBJ1-1; cdr3_aa: CASSQDRGQTAFF
v_call: TRBV27; clone_size: NA; j_call: TRBJ2-1; cdr3_aa: CASSLISFAGAYNEQFF
v_call: TRBV6-4; clone_size: NA; j_call: TRBJ2-1; cdr3_aa: CASSDTRQVLYNEQFF
v_call: TRBV6-5; clone_size: medium-sized; j_call: TRBJ1-2; cdr3_aa: CASSYKGPLYGYTF
v_call: TRBV7-2; clone_size: NA; j_call: TRBJ2-7; cdr3_aa: CASSLAGDSYEQYF
v_call: TRBV14; clone_size: many; j_call: TRBJ2-7; cdr3_aa: CASSHQTGKKVSYEQYF
v_call: TRBV7-9; clone_size: NA; j_call: TRBJ2-5; cdr3_aa: CASSLTGPPETQYF
v_call: TRBV5-6; clone_size: NA; j_call: TRBJ2-5; cdr3_aa: CASSDRVGETQYF
v_call: TRBV19; clone_size: NA; j_call: TRBJ2-2; cdr3_aa: CASSIVRAGTGELFF
v_call: TRBV5-6; clone_size: once; j_call: TRBJ2-1; cdr3_aa: CASSPDRTGYYNEQFF